This TCR beta chain is drawn from a study of cytomegalovirus exposure and HLA in healthy donors. CDR3 size: 19 residues. Germline V gene data show CDR1 as SEHNR and CDR2 as FQNEAQ (reference sequence). With V trimmed by 5 bases and J by 3 bases, 15 bases remained unmatched. The PCR contained 60 Vbeta and 13 Jbeta primers. Measured with immunoSEQ multiplex PCR; TCRdb has only the in-frame clones, and not every one. The sample totals 150,000 to 200,000 clones. The TCR originated in a man aged 25-45 years in good health and CMV-seronegative. Sequenced input: PBMCs. V gene TRBV7-9 combines with J gene TRBJ2-3; 12 bases match TRBD2. Here the CDR3 reads CASSPPLAGGTPRTDTQYF. The CDR3 region has the DNA TGTGCCAGCAGCCCCCCTCTAGCGGGGGGGACCCCCCGAACAGATACGCAGTATTTT. Complete variable domain (other parts from reference TRBV7-9 and TRBJ2-3): DTGVSQNPRHKITKRGQNVTFRCDPISEHNRLYWYRQTLGQGPEFLTYFQNEAQLEKSRLLSDRFSAERPKGSFSTLEIQRTEQGDSAMYLCASSPPLAGGTPRTDTQYFGPGTRLTVL.